The rows below give T cell receptor beta chains drawn from one sample of a study of T cells in Graves' hyperthyroidism and ophthalmopathy. MiXCR, run by TCRdb on the multiplex PCR reads, gives a single entry per CDR3 protein. Found here are 550,000 to 700,000 distinct CDR3 sequences, under 15% of them singletons; the top ten hold roughly 4.3%. Sequencing was done on a sample of blood. Receptors were obtained from a woman aged 40 to 50 with Graves' ophthalmopathy. The CDR3 runs from the conserved cysteine through the conserved F or W. The order of the fields is clone size, V gene, D gene, J gene, CDR3 protein, CDR3 DNA. D genes are given only for firm matches. Size is omitted from some rows. Given values are once, few, many or a class for expanded clones.

size: many; V: TRBV27; D: NA; J: TRBJ2-7; CDR3: CASSLKGWDHPYEQYF; DNA: TGTGCCAGCAGTTTAAAGGGGTGGGACCACCCCTACGAGCAGTACTTC
size: NA; V: TRBV5-5; D: NA; J: TRBJ2-4; CDR3: CASSFYTGEDIQYF; DNA: TGTGCCAGCAGCTTTTATACAGGGGAGGACATTCAGTACTTC
size: many; V: TRBV28; D: NA; J: TRBJ1-5; CDR3: CASTSRRKGYQPQHF; DNA: TGTGCCAGCACCTCGCGAAGGAAAGGCTATCAGCCCCAGCATTTT
size: many; V: TRBV5-1; D: NA; J: TRBJ2-7; CDR3: CASSWAGTGDYEQYF; DNA: TGCGCCAGCAGCTGGGCCGGGACTGGGGACTACGAGCAGTACTTC
size: many; V: TRBV6-1; D: NA; J: TRBJ2-5; CDR3: CASRKGLAIQETQYF; DNA: TGTGCCAGCAGGAAGGGTCTAGCGATTCAAGAGACCCAGTACTTC
size: few; V: TRBV4-3; D: NA; J: TRBJ1-1; CDR3: CASSQELPHGNTEAFF; DNA: TGCGCCAGCAGCCAAGAGTTACCCCACGGGAACACTGAAGCTTTCTTT
size: NA; V: TRBV28; D: NA; J: TRBJ2-7; CDR3: CASSYLTLGGANEQYF; DNA: TGTGCCAGCAGTTATCTGACCCTTGGGGGGGCCAACGAGCAGTACTTC
size: NA; V: TRBV10-3; D: TRBD2; J: TRBJ2-7; CDR3: CAIREGGLGVSYEQYF; DNA: TGTGCCATCAGGGAGGGGGGACTAGGGGTCTCCTACGAGCAGTACTTC
size: NA; V: TRBV5-1; D: NA; J: TRBJ1-1; CDR3: CASSSRGTTEAFF; DNA: TGCGCCAGCAGCTCCAGGGGAACCACTGAAGCTTTCTTT
size: many; V: TRBV20-1; D: TRBD2; J: TRBJ2-7; CDR3: CSAREGLAGLGYEQYF; DNA: TGCAGTGCTAGAGAAGGGCTAGCGGGTCTGGGCTACGAGCAGTACTTC
size: many; V: TRBV19; D: NA; J: TRBJ1-1; CDR3: CASSGRWAKNTEAFF; DNA: TGTGCCAGTAGCGGACGTTGGGCGAAGAACACTGAAGCTTTCTTT
size: many; V: TRBV20-1; D: NA; J: TRBJ2-5; CDR3: CSAPLAGSQETQYF; DNA: TGCAGTGCTCCATTGGCAGGGAGTCAAGAGACCCAGTACTTC
size: many; V: TRBV5-1; D: NA; J: TRBJ1-1; CDR3: CASRAGETEAFF; DNA: TGCGCCAGCCGGGCAGGCGAGACTGAAGCTTTCTTT
size: NA; V: TRBV20-1; D: TRBD1; J: TRBJ1-1; CDR3: CSASPGGAFDTEAFF; DNA: TGCAGTGCTAGCCCAGGGGGAGCCTTTGACACTGAAGCTTTCTTT
size: many; V: TRBV20-1; D: NA; J: TRBJ1-1; CDR3: CSAFAYQENTEAFF; DNA: TGCAGTGCTTTCGCTTACCAGGAGAACACTGAAGCTTTCTTT
size: NA; V: TRBV6-2/TRBV6-3; D: NA; J: TRBJ1-2; CDR3: CASSYSSTAVDGYTF; DNA: TGTGCCAGCAGTTACTCATCGACCGCGGTGGATGGCTACACCTTC
size: many; V: TRBV12-3/TRBV12-4; D: NA; J: TRBJ2-5; CDR3: CASSFAKETQYF; DNA: TGTGCCAGCAGTTTCGCCAAAGAGACCCAGTACTTC
size: many; V: TRBV11-2; D: NA; J: TRBJ1-1; CDR3: CASSSNRVNTEAFF; DNA: TGTGCCAGCAGCTCAAACAGGGTGAACACTGAAGCTTTCTTT
size: NA; V: TRBV29-1; D: TRBD1; J: TRBJ2-7; CDR3: CSVDTGQSYEQYF; DNA: TGCAGCGTTGACACGGGACAGTCCTACGAGCAGTACTTC
size: NA; V: TRBV7-3; D: NA; J: TRBJ2-5; CDR3: CASSQSINQYF; DNA: TGTGCCAGCAGCCAATCTATAAACCAGTACTTC
size: few; V: TRBV29-1; D: TRBD1; J: TRBJ1-2; CDR3: CSAYSTGVGYTF; DNA: TGCAGCGCATACAGCACAGGGGTGGGCTACACCTTC
size: NA; V: TRBV19; D: TRBD1; J: TRBJ1-5; CDR3: CASSNTGTAKPQHF; DNA: TGTGCCAGTAGTAACACGGGGACAGCGAAGCCCCAGCATTTT